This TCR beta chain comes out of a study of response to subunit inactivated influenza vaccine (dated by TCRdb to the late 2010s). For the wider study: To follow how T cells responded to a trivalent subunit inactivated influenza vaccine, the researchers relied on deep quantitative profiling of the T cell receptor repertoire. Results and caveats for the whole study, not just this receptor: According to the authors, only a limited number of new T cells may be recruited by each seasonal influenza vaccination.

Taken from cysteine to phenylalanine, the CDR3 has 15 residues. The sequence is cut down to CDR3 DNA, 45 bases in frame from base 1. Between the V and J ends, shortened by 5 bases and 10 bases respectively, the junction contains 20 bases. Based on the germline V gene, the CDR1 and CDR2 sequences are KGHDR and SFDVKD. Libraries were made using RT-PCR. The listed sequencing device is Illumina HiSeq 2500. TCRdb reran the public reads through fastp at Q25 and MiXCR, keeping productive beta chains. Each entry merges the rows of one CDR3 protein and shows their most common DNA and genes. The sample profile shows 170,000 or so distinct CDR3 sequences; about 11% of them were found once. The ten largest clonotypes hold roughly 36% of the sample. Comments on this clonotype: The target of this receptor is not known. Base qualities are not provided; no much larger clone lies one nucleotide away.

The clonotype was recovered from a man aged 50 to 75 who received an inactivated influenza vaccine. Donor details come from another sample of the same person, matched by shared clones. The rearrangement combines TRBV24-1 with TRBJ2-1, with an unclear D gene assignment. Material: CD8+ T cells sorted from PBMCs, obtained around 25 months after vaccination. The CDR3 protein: CATSALRSKEWEQFF. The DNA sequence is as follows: TGTGCCACCAGTGCACTAAGGTCTAAAGAGTGGGAGCAGTTCTTC.